Detailed here is one T cell receptor (beta chain). The data originate from a study of blood T cell repertoires in COVID-19. Study as a whole: Acute and convalescent COVID-19 specimens originated in the United States, Italy and Spain. Sources were T cells, B-cell-depleted T cells, or PBMCs; the material itself was cDNA or gDNA.

Per the study methods: Researchers report that nucleated cell counts were estimated from reference gene primer amplification. TCRdb keeps only in-frame clones here, not all; method: immunoSEQ multiplex PCR. That table is the source of V, J and clone size, and D and trimming were worked out from the DNA. The sample contains 110,000 or so clones, about 89% of which appear only once. The trim removed 6 bases at V and 6 bases at J, leaving 6 bases unmatched. This CDR3 is 14 amino acids long. CDR1 and CDR2 (germline): MNHEY, SVGAGI. This receptor was taken from a human donor with acute or convalescent COVID-19. The donor label of this sample is uncertain. The chain has TRBV6-5 and TRBJ1-5; 9 bases agree with TRBD1. Sequenced: peripheral blood. CDR3 region: CASRITGGSQPQHF. In DNA, the CDR3 is TGTGCCAGCAGGATAACAGGGGGCAGTCAGCCCCAGCATTTT.